The TCR beta chain under discussion was sequenced for a study of cytomegalovirus exposure and HLA in healthy donors. This clone came up a few times. The PCR contained 60 Vbeta and 13 Jbeta primers. TCRdb's table, derived via immunoSEQ multiplex PCR, lists solely in-frame clones and lacks some. Among about 130,000 clones listed, around 80% were seen once. Trimming removed 0 bases from V and 5 bases from J, with 11 bases in between. The germline V gene encodes CDR1 MNHNY and CDR2 SVGAGI (reference sequence). The CDR3 runs to 14 residues. What was sequenced was PBMCs. The chain is built from TRBV6-6 and TRBJ2-7, with D perhaps matching TRBD1 (6 bases). The sequence was obtained from a human donor in good health. CDR3 sequence (DNA): TGTGCCAGCAGTTACTCCAGGGGTAGGGACGAGCAGTACTTC. Its protein product is CASSYSRGRDEQYF.